One sample yielded the 22 T cell receptor beta chains listed below, sequenced in a study of beta chain features in type 1 diabetes. What was sequenced were expressed TCRB transcripts, since all of the isolated RNA had been reverse transcribed. Method: immunoSEQ multiplex PCR; TCRdb's copy keeps in-frame clones and lacks some. There are around 14,000 clones in the sample; roughly 60% occur only once, and 0.55% to 0.6% lies in the top ten. Study-level results: Among all four CD4+ subsets, Type 1 diabetes patients had TCRB CDR3s that were moderately but significantly shorter.

The antigens of these receptors remain unknown. The sequencing input was stem cell memory CD4+ T cells from blood. The receptors here all came from a woman under 30 with type 1 diabetes.

V usage is TRBV18 and J usage is TRBJ1-2; 9 nucleotides match TRBD1. Per germline, CDR1 KGHSH and CDR2 LQKENI. V lost 3 bases and J lost 7; bases outside the gene matches: 3. This CDR3 has 13 amino acids. CDR3 residues: CASSPDRGLGYTF. The CDR3 region has the DNA TGTGCCAGCTCACCGGACAGGGGACTTGGCTACACCTTC.

The CDR3, as DNA: TGTGCCAGCTCACGGGAACCGGGATTCCGGTCTTACGAGCAGTACTTC. Its protein product is CASSREPGFRSYEQYF. This rearrangement joins TRBV18 to TRBJ2-7; maybe TRBD2 (5 bases). Germline loops: CDR1 KGHSH, CDR2 LQKENI. The CDR3 has 16 residues. Deletions cut 4 bases from V and 4 bases from J, with 20 bases between.

This chain uses TRBV7-6 with TRBJ2-7; 7 positions agree with TRBD2. J gave up 6 bases and V 8 bases, and 7 bases lay outside the gene matches. The CDR3 totals 12 residues. Looked up from germline, CDR1 is SGHVS and CDR2 is FNYEAQ. The CDR3: CASGGRRGEQYF. CDR3 in DNA: TGTGCCAGCGGCGGGAGAAGGGGCGAGCAGTACTTC.

This clone was observed once. The J gene is TRBJ2-3, the V gene TRBV11-2; 9 bases are shared with TRBD1. The CDR3 consists of 15 residues. V shed 5 bases and J 5 bases; nucleotides not matched to a gene: 8. CDR1 is SGHAT, CDR2 FQNNGV, per germline. The chain's CDR3 is CASSLPGQGGDTQYF. The CDR3 nucleotides are TGTGCCAGCAGCCTGCCGGGACAGGGCGGAGATACGCAGTATTTT.

The rearrangement joins TRBV19 to TRBJ1-5; D gene uncertain. In germline, CDR1 is LNHDA, CDR2 SQIVND (reference sequence). V was shortened by 7 bases and J by 5 bases, with 12 bases between the two germline ends. The CDR3 is made up of 13 amino acids. The CDR3 is CASTIYPDQPQHF. The CDR3 DNA reads TGTGCCAGTACCATATACCCGGATCAGCCCCAGCATTTT.

The chain has TRBV18 and TRBJ1-6, with TRBD1 matching 7 bases. Unmatched junction bases numbered 5, after V lost 3 bases and J lost 6 bases. This CDR3 comprises 15 residues. Per the germline V gene, CDR1 is KGHSH and CDR2 is LQKENI. The CDR3 spells CASSPGQITNSPLHF. The CDR3 nucleotides are TGTGCCAGCTCACCGGGACAGATAACTAATTCACCCCTCCACTTT.

The CDR3 spells CASSLRTSGSTDTQYF. CDR3 in DNA: TGTGCCAGCAGCTTGCGGACTAGCGGGAGCACAGATACGCAGTATTTT. The V gene is TRBV5-4, the J gene TRBJ2-3; 11 bases are shared with TRBD2. Germline V gene lookup returns CDR1 SGHNT and CDR2 YYREEE (reference sequence). The V segment lost 1 base and the J segment 0 bases; nucleotides outside the gene matches: 1. The CDR3 is 16 amino acids.

This chain uses TRBV13 with TRBJ1-1, with 7 positions matching TRBD1. The junction had 8 bases not matched to a gene; V was cut back by 5 bases and J by 5 bases. Germline lookup yields CDR1 PRHDT and CDR2 FYEKMQ (reference sequence). This CDR3 has 14 amino acids. CDR3 nucleotides: TGTGCCAGCAGCAATCAGCCAGGGGGGACTGAAGCTTTCTTT. It encodes CASSNQPGGTEAFF.

The chain recombines TRBV7-3 with TRBJ2-5; 12 bases fit TRBD2. The CDR3 extends over 16 amino acids. J lost 6 bases, V lost 4 bases, and 9 bases had no gene match. Germline V gene sequence: CDR1 SGHTA, CDR2 FQGTGA. The CDR3 spells CASSSGLAGSGKTQYF. CDR3 sequence (DNA): TGTGCCAGCAGCTCCGGACTAGCGGGGAGTGGGAAGACCCAGTACTTC. The whole variable domain, filled in from reference TRBV7-3 and TRBJ2-5, reads GAGVSQTPSNKVTEKGKYVELRCDPISGHTALYWYRQSLGQGPEFLIYFQGTGAADDSGLPNDRFFAVRPEGSVSTLKIQRTERGDSAVYLCASSSGLAGSGKTQYFGPGTRLLVL.

The sample holds a few counts of this clone. The chain uses TRBV19 and TRBJ1-1; 7 bases line up with TRBD1. The CDR3 loop spans 13 amino acids. Unmatched junction bases numbered 9, after V lost 6 bases and J lost 8 bases. Germline CDR1 and CDR2: LNHDA and SQIVND (reference sequence). CDR3 DNA sequence: TGTGCCAGTAGCCAAACAGGGGACCAGGAAGCTTTCTTT. It codes for CASSQTGDQEAFF.

Only a few counts were recorded for this clone. The rearrangement joins TRBV29-1 to TRBJ1-3, with D maybe TRBD1 (6 bases). The germline V gene encodes CDR1 SQVTM and CDR2 ANQGSEA. This CDR3 has 13 residues. Trimming stripped 7 bases from V and 8 bases from J, with 18 bases between. The CDR3 nucleotides read TGCAGCGCCGGGGGGCTTTTCACGGACACCATATATTTT. It is translated as CSAGGLFTDTIYF. The variable domain in full, completed from reference TRBV29-1 and TRBJ1-3, reads SAVISQKPSRDICQRGTSLTIQCQVDSQVTMMFWYRQQPGQSLTLIATANQGSEATYESGFVIDKFPISRPNLTFSTLTVSNMSPEDSSIYLCSAGGLFTDTIYFGEGSWLTVV.

In this sample, this clone turned up a few times. This chain joins TRBV7-9 and TRBJ1-3; TRBD1 is a possible D gene (6 bases). This CDR3 contains 14 residues. Germline values: CDR1 SEHNR, CDR2 FQNEAQ (reference sequence). V was shortened by 2 bases and J by 4 bases, with 9 bases between the two germline ends. The CDR3, as DNA: TGTGCCAGCAGCTTACACAGGGAAGGAAACACCATATATTTT. Protein sequence: CASSLHREGNTIYF.

This chain connects TRBV28 to TRBJ1-2; weak D call: TRBD1 (6 bases). The CDR3 consists of 16 residues. CDR1 MDHEN and CDR2 SYDVKM come from the germline V gene. V lost 6 bases and J lost 4, with 21 bases in between. CDR3 amino acids: CASSLRGAMAGYGYTF. The CDR3, as DNA: TGTGCCAGCAGCCTTCGGGGGGCCATGGCTGGCTATGGCTACACCTTC.

The chain links TRBV2 to TRBJ1-4; D is possibly TRBD1 (5 bases). The germline V gene has CDR1 SNHLY and CDR2 FYNNEI. The CDR3 contains 16 residues. Trimming took off 6 bases at V and 8 bases at J, with 22 bases between the two ends. CDR3 loop: CASSRSAFGAGEKLFF. The CDR3 DNA sequence: TGTGCCAGCAGCCGATCTGCTTTCGGGGCGGGGGAAAAACTGTTTTTT.

The J gene is TRBJ1-2, the V gene TRBV6-6; TRBD1 might be the D (6 bases). The CDR3 length is 15 residues. V dropped 6 bases and J dropped 2 bases, with 16 bases sitting between them. Germline CDR1 and CDR2: MNHNY and SVGAGI (reference sequence). The DNA for the CDR3 is TGTGCCAGCAGGACAGGTTCGTCCCCAAACTATGGCTACACCTTC. Amino acid sequence: CASRTGSSPNYGYTF.

The chain carries TRBV19 and TRBJ2-2; 8 bases match TRBD1. Germline V gene data show CDR1 as LNHDA and CDR2 as SQIVND (reference sequence). CDR3 size: 15 residues. After removal of 3 bases from V and 5 bases from J, the junction contained 5 bases not matched to a gene. The CDR3: CASSILDRETGELFF. The CDR3 DNA reads TGTGCCAGTAGTATCTTGGACAGGGAGACCGGGGAGCTGTTTTTT.

The V gene is TRBV7-2, the J gene TRBJ2-2; 7 nucleotides line up with TRBD2. Germline CDR1 SGHTA, CDR2 FQGNSA. The V gene end was trimmed by 5 bases and the J gene end by 0 bases; junction bases not matched to a gene: 6. CDR3 size: 16 residues. The CDR3 sequence is CASSRGLAANTGELFF. CDR3 sequence (DNA): TGTGCCAGCAGCCGGGGCCTAGCGGCGAACACCGGGGAGCTGTTTTTT.

V usage is TRBV15 and J usage is TRBJ2-1, with D maybe TRBD2 (5 bases). This CDR3 has 15 amino acids. V dropped 5 bases and J dropped 11 bases, with 22 bases sitting between them. Germline CDR1 reads LNHNV; CDR2 reads YYDKDF (reference sequence). The DNA of the CDR3 is TGTGCCACCAGCTTTCTTTCATCGGCGGGTCCTAAGCAGTTCTTC. This translates into CATSFLSSAGPKQFF.

This rearrangement joins TRBV7-9 to TRBJ2-3; 8 bases are shared with TRBD1. Losses at the gene ends were 5 bases for V and 8 bases for J; bases not matched to a gene: 9. The CDR3 runs to 14 residues. Per germline, CDR1 SEHNR and CDR2 FQNEAQ (reference sequence). Here the CDR3 reads CASSEDRVLGTQYF. The CDR3 nucleotides are TGTGCCAGCAGCGAGGACAGGGTTCTTGGTACGCAGTATTTT.

This clone was found a few times. The chain carries TRBV19 and TRBJ1-2; TRBD1 matches 7 bases. Losses at the gene ends were 3 bases for V and 6 bases for J; bases not matched to a gene: 13. CDR1 and CDR2 from the germline V gene are LNHDA and SQIVND (reference sequence). The CDR3 length is 16 residues. As DNA, the CDR3 is TGTGCCAGTAGTATCTCAAGCCTACAGGGGAGGAATGGCTACACCTTC. Encoded protein: CASSISSLQGRNGYTF.

The V call is TRBV18, the J call TRBJ2-1; D unresolved. The V gene's germline CDR1 is KGHSH and CDR2 LQKENI. Trimming took 1 base from V and 1 from J, leaving 11 bases between them. The CDR3 is made up of 16 amino acids. As DNA, the CDR3 is TGTGCCAGCTCACCACTGGTACCGGAGTCCTACAATGAGCAGTTCTTC. Translating it yields CASSPLVPESYNEQFF.

This sequence joins TRBV27 and TRBJ2-3, with D perhaps TRBD2 (5 bases). This CDR3 region has 17 residues. The V and J ends lost 10 bases and 0 bases respectively, with 23 bases between them. CDR1 and CDR2 from the germline V gene are MNHEY and SMNVEV (reference sequence). In DNA, the CDR3 is TGTGCCAACCCAGCCCCTCCTACTAGACCTAGCACAGATACGCAGTATTTT. Translating gives CANPAPPTRPSTDTQYF.